These 29 T cell receptor beta chains originate from one sample sequenced in a study of T cell repertoires in cytomegalovirus infection. TCRdb analysed the reads with MiXCR anew, one entry per CDR3 protein. The data hold under 800,000 distinct CDR3 sequences, with 20% to 25% observed a single time. Sample: CD8+ T cells from PBMCs. The receptors come from a human donor in good health (CMV status not recorded). Some clones in this sample may be carry-over from other donors' samples.

This clonotype was seen ten or more times. The CDR3 is CASGGGAALSYEQYF. The CDR3 region has the DNA TGTGCCAGCGGGGGGGGCGCAGCGCTTTCCTACGAGCAGTACTTC. The chain joins TRBV7-2 to TRBJ2-7; a weak D match, TRBD2 (7 bases). CDR3 length equals 15 residues. The V gene's germline CDR1 is SGHTA and CDR2 FQGNSA. Trimming cost V 8 bases and J 1 base, with 18 bases left between them.

The chain couples TRBV7-9 to TRBJ1-1; D is unclear. The CDR3 is made up of 12 amino acids. From germline, CDR1 is SEHNR and CDR2 FQNEAQ (reference sequence). Trimming stripped 2 bases from V and 6 bases from J, with 7 bases between. The CDR3: CASSLTKAEAFF. CDR3 bases: TGTGCCAGCAGCTTAACTAAAGCTGAAGCTTTCTTT.

This clonotype was counted many times. This chain joins TRBV29-1 and TRBJ1-2, with D hard to call. Germline V gene lookup returns CDR1 SQVTM and CDR2 ANQGSEA. This CDR3 spans 13 amino acids. V lost 4 bases, J lost 7 bases, and 16 bases lay in between. CDR3 protein: CSVVTSENFGYTF. In DNA form, the CDR3 reads TGCAGCGTTGTCACGTCCGAAAATTTTGGCTACACCTTC.

Concerning this clonotype itself: Just one base apart from a much larger clone, this may be a read error. The chain is built from TRBV7-6 and TRBJ2-5; 11 nucleotides agree with TRBD1. Germline CDR1 is SGHVS and CDR2 is FNYEAQ. There are 14 residues in the CDR3. CDR3 region: CVSSRTGGRETQYF. The CDR3 bases are TGTGTCAGCAGCCGGACAGGGGGCCGAGAGACCCAGTACTTC.

This clonotype was counted ten times or more. This sequence joins TRBV7-8 and TRBJ2-7, with D tentatively TRBD1 (5 bases). V lost 8 bases, J lost 2 bases, and 16 bases lay in between. The germline gives CDR1 SGHVS, CDR2 FQNEAQ. The length of the CDR3 is 14 residues. This CDR3 is CASRPLMTAYEQYV. The CDR3 DNA reads as TGTGCCAGCCGCCCACTTATGACAGCCTACGAGCAGTACGTC.

The CDR3 nucleotides read TGCGCCAGCAGTCAATTGAGGACCCGACTCCGCACAGGCACGGGAGAAAAACTGTTTTTT. Its protein product is CASSQLRTRLRTGTGEKLFF. The V gene is TRBV23-1, the J gene TRBJ1-4, with D possibly TRBD1 on 5 matching bases. TRBV23-1 is identified as an open reading frame with a role that is uncertain. The CDR3 loop spans 20 amino acids. Trimming shortened V by 1 base and J by 8 bases, and 29 bases separated the two germline ends.

The chain uses TRBV4-1 and TRBJ1-1; D gene unclear. The CDR3 is made up of 16 amino acids. Looked up from germline, CDR1 is MGHRA and CDR2 is YSYEKL. V lost 1 base and J lost 1, with 13 bases in between. The CDR3 sequence: CASSQVFRVENTEAFF. CDR3 DNA sequence: TGCGCCAGCAGCCAAGTTTTTCGGGTGGAGAACACTGAAGCTTTCTTT.

This clonotype was counted many times. V gene TRBV14 combines with J gene TRBJ1-2; D gene uncertain. V was trimmed by 4 bases and J by 4 bases, leaving 13 bases between them. The CDR3 extends over 14 amino acids. From germline, CDR1 is SGHDN and CDR2 FVKESK. CDR3 DNA: TGTGCCAGCAGCCCCTCTTGGGGAAGCTATGGCTACACCTTC. Translating gives CASSPSWGSYGYTF.

This chain joins TRBV6-2 or TRBV6-3 and TRBJ1-1; D is perhaps TRBD1 (5 bases). The CDR3 is 16 amino acids. Between the trimmed V and J ends, which lost 5 bases and 0 bases, there was a span of 16 bases. The germline V gene encodes CDR1 MNHEY and CDR2 SVGEGT. CDR3 protein: CASSLDSGALNTEAFF. CDR3 DNA sequence: TGTGCCAGCAGTCTTGATTCCGGGGCATTGAACACTGAAGCTTTCTTT.

This clonotype was detected a few times. The chain uses TRBV6-2 or TRBV6-3 and TRBJ1-1; possible D gene TRBD1, 5 bases. The CDR3 covers 14 residues. Germline assignment: CDR1 MNHEY and CDR2 SVGEGT. Trimming removed 0 bases at V and 4 bases at J, with 9 bases between. CDR3 residues: CASSYSFGATEAFF. The CDR3 DNA is TGTGCCAGCAGTTACTCCTTCGGGGCCACTGAAGCTTTCTTT.

This clonotype was detected ten times or more. The chain joins TRBV12-3 or TRBV12-4 to TRBJ2-3, with D unclear. CDR3 length equals 17 residues. The germline V and J ends were trimmed by 7 bases and 5 bases, with 25 bases remaining between them. CDR3 protein: CASTARYLAHRLDTQYF. CDR3 bases: TGTGCCAGCACGGCCCGATATTTAGCCCACCGCCTAGATACGCAGTATTTT.

The J gene is TRBJ2-2, the V gene TRBV10-1, with unresolved D. The CDR3 is 18 amino acids. The germline CDR1 and CDR2 sequences are WNHNN and SYGVQD (reference sequence). V shed 3 bases and J shed 5 bases, with 22 bases lying between them. The CDR3 here is CASSDRLTRSGRTGELFF. CDR3 sequence (DNA): TGCGCCAGCAGTGACCGACTGACACGAAGTGGGCGGACCGGGGAGCTGTTTTTT.

The chain carries TRBV9 and TRBJ1-2; tentative D call: TRBD1 (5 bases). CDR1 and CDR2 (germline): SGDLS, YYNGEE. The CDR3 has 12 residues. V lost 0 bases to trimming and J lost 8 bases, with 8 bases between them. CDR3 residues: CASSVGGSGYTF. The CDR3 region has the DNA TGTGCCAGCAGCGTAGGGGGGAGCGGCTACACCTTC.

In its sample, this clonotype was seen many times. This sequence joins TRBV27 and TRBJ2-3, with a weak D call TRBD1 (6 bases). This CDR3 is built from 19 residues. Germline CDR1 reads MNHEY; CDR2 reads SMNVEV (reference sequence). V was trimmed by 3 bases and J by 0 bases, leaving 22 bases between them. Here the CDR3 reads CASSFGGPGWGLSTDTQYF. The DNA for the CDR3 is TGTGCCAGCAGTTTTGGGGGTCCCGGGTGGGGGCTCAGCACAGATACGCAGTATTTT.

This clonotype was detected a few times. The V call is TRBV6-5, the J call TRBJ2-3; D is uncertain. From germline, CDR1 is MNHEY and CDR2 SVGAGI. The CDR3 runs 14 residues. V was trimmed by 2 bases and J by 2 bases, leaving 8 bases between them. DNA of the CDR3: TGTGCCAGCAGTTACGCCTGGGCCACAGATACGCAGTATTTT. It encodes CASSYAWATDTQYF.

In the case of this clonotype: This may come from a read error, since a much larger clone is one base off. This sequence joins TRBV7-6 and TRBJ2-6; D is ambiguous. Germline V lookup: CDR1 SGHVS, CDR2 FNYEAQ. The CDR3 is 16 amino acids. CDR3 protein: CASSTRLTSGTNVLTF. The CDR3 nucleotides read TGTGCCAGCAGCACGAGACTGACATCTGGGACCAACGTCCTGACTTTC.

V gene TRBV14 combines with J gene TRBJ2-7; possible D gene TRBD1, 5 bases. The V and J ends lost 0 bases and 4 bases respectively, with 13 bases between them. Germline CDR1 SGHDN, CDR2 FVKESK. This CDR3 is built from 15 residues. CDR3 nucleotide sequence: TGTGCCAGCAGCCAAGAGCCCCGGACAACGTACGAGCAGTACTTC. This encodes CASSQEPRTTYEQYF. Looking up the rest from reference TRBV14 and TRBJ2-7 gives the full variable domain: EAGVTQFPSHSVIEKGQTVTLRCDPISGHDNLYWYRRVMGKEIKFLLHFVKESKQDESGMPNNRFLAERTGGTYSTLKVQPAELEDSGVYFCASSQEPRTTYEQYFGPGTRLTVT.

On this clonotype itself: A single base separates this from a much larger clone, so it may be a read error. The rearrangement uses TRBV7-9 and TRBJ1-3, with D hard to call. The CDR3 spans 10 residues. CDR1 and CDR2 (germline): SEHNR, FQNEAQ (reference sequence). CDR3 nucleotide sequence: TGTGTCAGCAGCTTAGTCGTGTCTTATTTT. Protein sequence: CVSSLVVSYF.

This clonotype was detected many times. This chain links TRBV7-6 with TRBJ2-1; 13 bases align to TRBD2. Per germline, CDR1 SGHVS and CDR2 FNYEAQ. The J segment lost 9 bases and the V segment lost 8 bases, leaving 7 bases of the junction unmatched. The CDR3 loop spans 14 amino acids. The CDR3 bases are TGTGCCAGCGTACTAGCGGGGGGGCTCGGTGAGCAGTTCTTC. This gives the protein CASVLAGGLGEQFF. Variable domain in full (rest from reference TRBV7-6 and TRBJ2-1): GAGVSQSPRYKVTKRGQDVALRCDPISGHVSLYWYRQALGQGPEFLTYFNYEAQQDKSGLPNDRFSAERPEGSISTLTIQRTEQRDSAMYRCASVLAGGLGEQFFGPGTRLTVL.

The genes are TRBV2 and TRBJ2-3; 12 nucleotides agree with TRBD2. Germline loops: CDR1 SNHLY, CDR2 FYNNEI. V lost 8 bases and J lost 2; bases outside the gene matches: 5. This CDR3 has 15 amino acids. CDR3 residues: CASLGLAGHTDTQYF. For the CDR3, the DNA is TGTGCCAGCTTAGGACTAGCGGGGCACACAGATACGCAGTATTTT.

This clonotype was recorded many times. The CDR3 coding sequence is TGTGCCAGCAGCTCCTCGGGGGGAAGGGAAAAAAAGACCCAGTACTTC. It specifies CASSSSGGREKKTQYF. The rearrangement links TRBV7-2 to TRBJ2-5, with 7 bases identical to TRBD2. Germline trimming cut 4 bases from V and 6 bases from J; bases unmatched to any gene: 14. The CDR3 loop spans 16 amino acids. Germline-derived CDR1 and CDR2 are SGHTA and FQGNSA.

As concerns this clonotype: As the CDR3 is not closed by the conserved phenylalanine or tryptophan, this likely results from a read error. The rearrangement uses TRBV11-2 and TRBJ2-1; D uncertain. The CDR3 length is 13 residues. The V end was cut by 1 base, the J end by 5 bases, with 6 bases between. Germline CDR1 and CDR2: SGHAT and FQNNGV. The CDR3 region is CASSLVGNNEQFI. The DNA for the CDR3 is TGTGCCAGCAGCTTAGTAGGCAACAATGAGCAGTTCATC.

This clonotype came up many times. The J gene is TRBJ2-2, the V gene TRBV7-9; D is possibly TRBD2 (6 bases). CDR3 length: 15 amino acids. Germline lookup yields CDR1 SEHNR and CDR2 FQNEAQ (reference sequence). Trimming took 3 bases from V and 0 from J, leaving 8 bases between them. The CDR3 sequence is CASSFGSPNTGELFF. In DNA, the CDR3 is TGTGCCAGCAGCTTCGGGAGCCCGAACACCGGGGAGCTGTTTTTT.

At least ten counts were recorded for this clonotype. The CDR3 bases are TGTGCCAGCAGTTACGGGGGATCTCCCTACGAGCAGTACGTC. Translating gives CASSYGGSPYEQYV. The rearrangement uses TRBV12-3 or TRBV12-4 and TRBJ2-7; possible D gene TRBD2, 6 bases. The CDR3 is 14 amino acids. With 4 bases removed from V and 2 bases from J, the gap between germline ends came to 12 bases.

The CDR3 spells CASSLGSHSYEQYF. CDR3 DNA sequence: TGTGCCAGCAGTTTGGGGTCACACTCCTACGAGCAGTACTTC. The chain couples TRBV27 to TRBJ2-7; D is undetermined. The V and J ends lost 3 bases and 0 bases respectively, with 9 bases between them. Germline V gene sequence: CDR1 MNHEY, CDR2 SMNVEV (reference sequence). This CDR3 has 14 amino acids.

The sample holds a few counts of this clonotype. This chain links TRBV20-1 with TRBJ2-6, with TRBD1 as a possible D gene (6 bases). Trimming cost V 6 bases and J 0 bases, with 18 bases left between them. CDR1 is DFQATT, CDR2 SNEGSKA, per germline (reference sequence). The CDR3 is made up of 17 amino acids. CDR3 bases: TGCAGTGCCAGGGGTCCTTCGAATTCCTCTGGGGCCAACGTCCTGACTTTC. It translates to CSARGPSNSSGANVLTF.

This clonotype was found many times. The V call is TRBV7-6, the J call TRBJ2-1; 11 bases line up with TRBD2. The germline CDR1 and CDR2 sequences are SGHVS and FNYEAQ. V lost 5 bases and J lost 3; bases outside the gene matches: 6. The CDR3 has 16 amino acids. In nucleotides, the CDR3 is TGTGCCAGCAGCCCCCTAGCGGGGGGCATCTACAATGAGCAGTTCTTC. Translating it yields CASSPLAGGIYNEQFF. The full variable domain, with the rest looked up from reference TRBV7-6 and TRBJ2-1, is GAGVSQSPRYKVTKRGQDVALRCDPISGHVSLYWYRQALGQGPEFLTYFNYEAQQDKSGLPNDRFSAERPEGSISTLTIQRTEQRDSAMYRCASSPLAGGIYNEQFFGPGTRLTVL.

This clonotype was observed many times. This sequence joins TRBV7-2 and TRBJ2-1; D is uncertain. V gave up 1 base and J gave up 12 bases, with 22 bases separating them. Germline CDR1 SGHTA, CDR2 FQGNSA. CDR3 length: 16 residues. The CDR3 sequence: CASSLEWVALSPRQFF. CDR3 bases: TGTGCCAGCAGCTTAGAGTGGGTAGCCCTGTCGCCTCGGCAGTTCTTC. Drawing the rest from reference TRBV7-2 and TRBJ2-1, the complete variable domain is GAGVSQSPSNKVTEKGKDVELRCDPISGHTALYWYRQSLGQGLEFLIYFQGNSAPDKSGLPSDRFSAERTGGSVSTLTIQRTQQEDSAVYLCASSLEWVALSPRQFFGPGTRLTVL.

The sample holds many counts of this clonotype. The J gene is TRBJ2-7, the V gene TRBV7-8; TRBD1 aligns across 9 bases. Germline values: CDR1 SGHVS, CDR2 FQNEAQ. The length of the CDR3 is 17 residues. Trimming removed 5 bases from V and 6 bases from J; junction bases left unmatched: 17. The CDR3, as DNA: TGTGCCAGCAGCCAAAATTCTCGGGGACAGGGAGTTCGCGAGCAGTACGTC. It is translated as CASSQNSRGQGVREQYV.